This TCR beta chain emerged from a study of blood T cell repertoires in COVID-19. Overall study context: Collection of acute and convalescent COVID-19 samples took place in the United States, Italy and Spain. T cells, B-cell-depleted T cells, or PBMCs provided the cDNA or gDNA that served as material.

Seattle enrolled patients during active infection and tracked them longitudinally. Clones were sequenced by immunoSEQ multiplex PCR, and TCRdb holds only the in-frame ones, with some missing. The sample holds some 240,000 clones, about four fifths seen once. This CDR3 is built from 16 residues. V lost 5 bases to trimming and J lost 0 bases; unmatched junction nucleotides: 8. In germline, CDR1 is SGHTS, CDR2 YDEGEE. The chain joins TRBV5-8 to TRBJ1-1; 9 bases are shared with TRBD1. The TCR originated in a woman of 80 years or more with COVID-19, enrolled during active disease. The sequenced material came from peripheral blood. CDR3 in amino acids: CASRYTGGLMNTEAFF. The CDR3 region has the DNA TGTGCCAGCAGGTACACAGGGGGCCTCATGAACACTGAAGCTTTCTTT.